Listed below are T cell receptor beta chains from one sample, sequenced in a study of T cells in Graves' hyperthyroidism and ophthalmopathy. TCRdb reprocessed the multiplex PCR reads with MiXCR, giving one entry per CDR3 protein. The table has approximately 720,000 distinct CDR3 sequences, around 20% seen once. Sequencing was carried out using blood. The receptor set was obtained from a woman in her 50s with Graves' hyperthyroidism that later progressed to Graves' ophthalmopathy. CDR3s include the opening cysteine and the closing phenylalanine or tryptophan. The D gene is left open where the match is weak. Clone size is given for some rows only: seen once, a few or many times, or a class if the clone is expanded.

CDR3nt: TGTGCCAGCAGCTTAATGGTAGCGGCTCAAGAGACCCAGTACTTC; CDR3aa: CASSLMVAAQETQYF; d_gene: -; abundance: many; v_gene: TRBV11-1; len: 15; j_gene: TRBJ2-5
CDR3nt: TGTGCCAGCAGTGAAGCGTCCCCCACCCCGCCCTTCTTT; CDR3aa: CASSEASPTPPFF; d_gene: -; abundance: -; v_gene: TRBV6-1; len: 13; j_gene: TRBJ1-1
CDR3nt: TGTGCCAGCAGTTCGGTGGCAGAGGGCTACACCTTC; CDR3aa: CASSSVAEGYTF; d_gene: -; abundance: few; v_gene: TRBV27; len: 12; j_gene: TRBJ1-2
CDR3nt: TGTGCCAGCAGTGTAAGCAGGGCCGGGGAGCTGTTTTTT; CDR3aa: CASSVSRAGELFF; d_gene: -; abundance: few; v_gene: TRBV27; len: 13; j_gene: TRBJ2-2
CDR3nt: TGTGCCAGCAGTCAAAGACTCGGGCCCAATGAGCAGTTCTTC; CDR3aa: CASSQRLGPNEQFF; d_gene: -; abundance: many; v_gene: TRBV11-2; len: 14; j_gene: TRBJ2-1
CDR3nt: TGTGCCAGCAGTGGAGACAGGGACCCGTACCAAGAGACCCAGTACTTC; CDR3aa: CASSGDRDPYQETQYF; d_gene: TRBD1; abundance: many; v_gene: TRBV2; len: 16; j_gene: TRBJ2-5
CDR3nt: TGTGCCAGCAGATACTGGAACCTGGAGCAGTACTTC; CDR3aa: CASRYWNLEQYF; d_gene: -; abundance: many; v_gene: TRBV6-1; len: 12; j_gene: TRBJ2-7
CDR3nt: TGTGCCAGCTCACCCGTGGCCACTGAAGCTTTCTTT; CDR3aa: CASSPVATEAFF; d_gene: -; abundance: -; v_gene: TRBV18; len: 12; j_gene: TRBJ1-1
CDR3nt: TGTGCCAGCAGACGGACTAGCGGGGGAAGCACAGATACGCAGTATTTT; CDR3aa: CASRRTSGGSTDTQYF; d_gene: TRBD2; abundance: many; v_gene: TRBV12-3/TRBV12-4; len: 16; j_gene: TRBJ2-3
CDR3nt: TGCAGTGCTAGACCTCACCGCCAGGGAGGTAACATTCAGTACTTC; CDR3aa: CSARPHRQGGNIQYF; d_gene: -; abundance: few; v_gene: TRBV20-1; len: 15; j_gene: TRBJ2-4
CDR3nt: TGCAGCGTTGAAGTGGCCGGGGCGACCCAAGAGACCCAGTACTTC; CDR3aa: CSVEVAGATQETQYF; d_gene: -; abundance: -; v_gene: TRBV29-1; len: 15; j_gene: TRBJ2-5
CDR3nt: TGCGCCAGCAGCTTGGTAGGGCCTCCAAAGAACACTGAAGCTTTCTTT; CDR3aa: CASSLVGPPKNTEAFF; d_gene: -; abundance: many; v_gene: TRBV5-1; len: 16; j_gene: TRBJ1-1
CDR3nt: TGTGCCAGCAGCCCCCGGGACAGGGGGCTGAACACTGAAGCTTTCTTT; CDR3aa: CASSPRDRGLNTEAFF; d_gene: TRBD1; abundance: many; v_gene: TRBV11-2; len: 16; j_gene: TRBJ1-1
CDR3nt: TGTGCCAGCAGTTACCCCCTTGGGGGGCGCGTATCACCCCTCCACTTT; CDR3aa: CASSYPLGGRVSPLHF; d_gene: -; abundance: few; v_gene: TRBV6-2/TRBV6-3; len: 16; j_gene: TRBJ1-6
CDR3nt: TGTGCCAGCAGTTTGGCTCGACTAGCGGGGAACACCGGGGAGCTGTTTTTT; CDR3aa: CASSLARLAGNTGELFF; d_gene: TRBD2; abundance: many; v_gene: TRBV12-3/TRBV12-4; len: 17; j_gene: TRBJ2-2
CDR3nt: TGTGCCAGCAGCTTGGTGGTTACCTCTAGCACAGATACGCAGTATTTT; CDR3aa: CASSLVVTSSTDTQYF; d_gene: -; abundance: many; v_gene: TRBV7-6; len: 16; j_gene: TRBJ2-3
CDR3nt: TGTGCCAGTAACGTACAGGGGGCGCCTACTGAAGCTTTCTTT; CDR3aa: CASNVQGAPTEAFF; d_gene: TRBD1; abundance: -; v_gene: TRBV19; len: 14; j_gene: TRBJ1-1
CDR3nt: TGTGCCAGCAGCTTAAGCAGGGAAACCGGGGAGCTGTTTTTT; CDR3aa: CASSLSRETGELFF; d_gene: -; abundance: -; v_gene: TRBV13; len: 14; j_gene: TRBJ2-2
CDR3nt: TGTGCCACCAGTGAGCTAGGGGCCAGCACCGGGGAGCTGTTTTTT; CDR3aa: CATSELGASTGELFF; d_gene: -; abundance: few; v_gene: TRBV24-1; len: 15; j_gene: TRBJ2-2
CDR3nt: TGTGCCAGCAGCCAAGACGGGACAGATAACTATGGCTACACCTTC; CDR3aa: CASSQDGTDNYGYTF; d_gene: TRBD1; abundance: once; v_gene: TRBV3-1; len: 15; j_gene: TRBJ1-2
CDR3nt: TGCGCCAGCAGACCCGGGACAGGGCAAGAGACCCAGTACTTC; CDR3aa: CASRPGTGQETQYF; d_gene: TRBD1; abundance: -; v_gene: TRBV5-1; len: 14; j_gene: TRBJ2-5
CDR3nt: TGTGCCAGCAGTGTCGGAGCAACTAATGAAAAACTGTTTTTT; CDR3aa: CASSVGATNEKLFF; d_gene: -; abundance: many; v_gene: TRBV3-1; len: 14; j_gene: TRBJ1-4
CDR3nt: TGCGCCAGCAGCTTGTCGCGGGACAATGAGCAGTTCTTC; CDR3aa: CASSLSRDNEQFF; d_gene: -; abundance: many; v_gene: TRBV5-1; len: 13; j_gene: TRBJ2-1
CDR3nt: TGCAGTGCCCTAGACAGGATCAATCAGCCCCAGCATTTT; CDR3aa: CSALDRINQPQHF; d_gene: -; abundance: many; v_gene: TRBV20-1; len: 13; j_gene: TRBJ1-5
CDR3nt: TGTGCCAGCAGAGAACAGGGGTTATTCGAAGAGACCCAGTACTTC; CDR3aa: CASREQGLFEETQYF; d_gene: TRBD1; abundance: many; v_gene: TRBV2; len: 15; j_gene: TRBJ2-5
CDR3nt: TGTGCCAGCAGCCAAGACGGGGGGACAGGGATCGGGTTGGAGCAGCCCCAGCATTTT; CDR3aa: CASSQDGGTGIGLEQPQHF; d_gene: TRBD1; abundance: -; v_gene: TRBV3-1; len: 19; j_gene: TRBJ1-5
CDR3nt: TGTGCCAGCAGCTTCCCTAGCGGGGGCCAAAGAGAGACCCAGTACTTC; CDR3aa: CASSFPSGGQRETQYF; d_gene: TRBD2; abundance: many; v_gene: TRBV11-2; len: 16; j_gene: TRBJ2-5
CDR3nt: TGTGCCAGCAGCCAAACGGGGGGTTACTATGGCTACACCTTC; CDR3aa: CASSQTGGYYGYTF; d_gene: -; abundance: few; v_gene: TRBV7-9; len: 14; j_gene: TRBJ1-2
CDR3nt: TGTGCCAGCAGTAGCGCGGGTAGAGGCGGGGAGCTGTTTTTT; CDR3aa: CASSSAGRGGELFF; d_gene: -; abundance: -; v_gene: TRBV7-9; len: 14; j_gene: TRBJ2-2
CDR3nt: TGTGCCAGCAGGTGGACAGGGGGAAAGACCGGGGAGCTGTTTTTT; CDR3aa: CASRWTGGKTGELFF; d_gene: TRBD1; abundance: -; v_gene: TRBV7-2; len: 15; j_gene: TRBJ2-2
CDR3nt: TGTGCCAGCAGTTTATTAGCACAGGACAATGAGCAGTTCTTC; CDR3aa: CASSLLAQDNEQFF; d_gene: -; abundance: many; v_gene: TRBV27; len: 14; j_gene: TRBJ2-1
CDR3nt: TGCGCCAGCAGCGCGTCTAGCGGGGGGGCCCTCAATGAGCAGTTCTTC; CDR3aa: CASSASSGGALNEQFF; d_gene: TRBD2; abundance: few; v_gene: TRBV5-1; len: 16; j_gene: TRBJ2-1
CDR3nt: TGCGCCAGCAGCCAAGGGACTGATGGCTTTGTCGACAAAAACATTCAGTACTTC; CDR3aa: CASSQGTDGFVDKNIQYF; d_gene: -; abundance: few; v_gene: TRBV4-1; len: 18; j_gene: TRBJ2-4
CDR3nt: TGTGCCAGTAGGCGCCGGACAGACCTCTATGGCTACACCTTC; CDR3aa: CASRRRTDLYGYTF; d_gene: -; abundance: many; v_gene: TRBV19; len: 14; j_gene: TRBJ1-2
CDR3nt: TGTGCCAGCGGACCGTTTGGGCAAGAGACCCAGTACTTC; CDR3aa: CASGPFGQETQYF; d_gene: -; abundance: few; v_gene: TRBV6-1; len: 13; j_gene: TRBJ2-5
CDR3nt: TGCGCCAGCAGCTTGGATCGCAGGGACGCCGCAGATACGCAGTATTTT; CDR3aa: CASSLDRRDAADTQYF; d_gene: -; abundance: many; v_gene: TRBV5-1; len: 16; j_gene: TRBJ2-3
CDR3nt: TGTGCCACCAGCAGAGACGATAGCAATCAGCCCCAGCATTTT; CDR3aa: CATSRDDSNQPQHF; d_gene: -; abundance: -; v_gene: TRBV15; len: 14; j_gene: TRBJ1-5
CDR3nt: TGCGCCAGCAGCTTGGGGACAGCCCACAGCACAGATACGCAGTATTTT; CDR3aa: CASSLGTAHSTDTQYF; d_gene: -; abundance: many; v_gene: TRBV5-1; len: 16; j_gene: TRBJ2-3
CDR3nt: TGTGCCAGCAGTGTTGAACAGAACTACGAGCAGTACTTC; CDR3aa: CASSVEQNYEQYF; d_gene: -; abundance: many; v_gene: TRBV2; len: 13; j_gene: TRBJ2-7
CDR3nt: TGCAGCGGACAGGGGGCCTCCGACTATGGCTACACCTTC; CDR3aa: CSGQGASDYGYTF; d_gene: TRBD1; abundance: few; v_gene: TRBV29-1; len: 13; j_gene: TRBJ1-2
CDR3nt: TGCAGTGCTAGAGCCAGCGGGGGGCTCAGCAATCAGCCCCAGCATTTT; CDR3aa: CSARASGGLSNQPQHF; d_gene: -; abundance: many; v_gene: TRBV20-1; len: 16; j_gene: TRBJ1-5
CDR3nt: TGTGCCAGCAGCTTAGCGGAGCAGAGGTCGGATGGCTACACCTTC; CDR3aa: CASSLAEQRSDGYTF; d_gene: -; abundance: -; v_gene: TRBV7-9; len: 15; j_gene: TRBJ1-2
CDR3nt: TGTGCCAGCAGCTTAGCCATTGGGACAGGGCCCACAGATACGCAGTATTTT; CDR3aa: CASSLAIGTGPTDTQYF; d_gene: TRBD1; abundance: few; v_gene: TRBV7-6; len: 17; j_gene: TRBJ2-3
CDR3nt: TGTACCAGCAGTTCCTTTTTCGCAGGGGTATCTTCTGAAGCTTTCTTT; CDR3aa: CTSSSFFAGVSSEAFF; d_gene: -; abundance: once; v_gene: TRBV12-3/TRBV12-4; len: 16; j_gene: TRBJ1-1
CDR3nt: TGTGCCACCAGAAGGGACAGCTACACTGAAGCTTTCTTT; CDR3aa: CATRRDSYTEAFF; d_gene: TRBD1; abundance: few; v_gene: TRBV24-1; len: 13; j_gene: TRBJ1-1
CDR3nt: TGCGCCAGCAGACGGGTCCCGGGGGCTTTCTTT; CDR3aa: CASRRVPGAFF; d_gene: -; abundance: few; v_gene: TRBV10-1; len: 11; j_gene: TRBJ1-1
CDR3nt: TGCAGTGCCGCCGAAATTGGGACAGGGAGAGGCTATGGCTACACCTTC; CDR3aa: CSAAEIGTGRGYGYTF; d_gene: TRBD1; abundance: -; v_gene: TRBV20-1; len: 16; j_gene: TRBJ1-2
CDR3nt: TGTGCCAGCAGCCCGGGACAGCGTATCCCCCTATTAACCCTCCACTTT; CDR3aa: CASSPGQRIPLLTLHF; d_gene: TRBD1; abundance: few; v_gene: TRBV6-1; len: 16; j_gene: TRBJ1-6
CDR3nt: TGCAGTGCTAGATCATCCCCGAGGGGCGGACAGTATTACACAGATACGCAGTATTTT; CDR3aa: CSARSSPRGGQYYTDTQYF; d_gene: -; abundance: many; v_gene: TRBV20-1; len: 19; j_gene: TRBJ2-3
CDR3nt: TGTGCCAGCTCACCAATACTAGCGGGCTCCTACAATGAGCAGTTCTTC; CDR3aa: CASSPILAGSYNEQFF; d_gene: TRBD2; abundance: few; v_gene: TRBV18; len: 16; j_gene: TRBJ2-1
CDR3nt: TGCAGTGCTAGAGGTGGGGGTAAAGAGACCCAGTACTTC; CDR3aa: CSARGGGKETQYF; d_gene: -; abundance: many; v_gene: TRBV20-1; len: 13; j_gene: TRBJ2-5
CDR3nt: TGTGCCACCAGCAAAACGGGGGGGCTAGATACGCAGTATTTT; CDR3aa: CATSKTGGLDTQYF; d_gene: TRBD2; abundance: once; v_gene: TRBV15; len: 14; j_gene: TRBJ2-3
CDR3nt: TGTGCCAGCAGCCAAGAAGGGGTGCCGTTCTTC; CDR3aa: CASSQEGVPFF; d_gene: -; abundance: few; v_gene: TRBV3-1; len: 11; j_gene: TRBJ2-1
CDR3nt: TGTGCCACCAGTGATACCGGGACAGGGCCGGGCACTGAAGCTTTCTTT; CDR3aa: CATSDTGTGPGTEAFF; d_gene: TRBD1; abundance: -; v_gene: TRBV24-1; len: 16; j_gene: TRBJ1-1
CDR3nt: TGTGCCCTTAGGGAGCGGGGGTCAGAGACCCAGTACTTC; CDR3aa: CALRERGSETQYF; d_gene: TRBD2; abundance: few; v_gene: TRBV30; len: 13; j_gene: TRBJ2-5